This is a list of T cell receptor beta chains from one sample in a study of shared clonotypes between healthy human individuals. Assay: immunoSEQ multiplex PCR; the TCRdb copy retains only in-frame clones and omits some. The repertoire holds 2 million to 2.5 million clones, with just over 90% as singletons. Sequencing input: naive CD4+ T cells from PBMCs. The receptors originated from a man aged 18 to 30 in good health. Some clones in this sample may be carry-over from other donors' samples. CDR3s include the opening cysteine and the closing phenylalanine or tryptophan. A D gene is named only where the DNA matches it firmly. Clone size is stated in some rows and not others, as once, few, many or a class when expanded.

v_gene: TRBV5-5
d_gene: .
abundance: .
len: 14
j_gene: TRBJ1-5
CDR3aa: CASSLGHSNQPQHF
CDR3nt: TGTGCCAGCAGCTTGGGCCATAGCAATCAGCCCCAGCATTTT

v_gene: TRBV6-5
d_gene: .
abundance: .
len: 15
j_gene: TRBJ2-1
CDR3aa: CASGPPGTTAREQFF
CDR3nt: TGTGCCAGCGGCCCCCCCGGGACCACGGCCCGGGAGCAGTTCTTC

v_gene: TRBV28
d_gene: TRBD1
abundance: once
len: 16
j_gene: TRBJ1-5
CDR3aa: CASSFRDRGLGEPQHF
CDR3nt: TGTGCCAGCAGTTTCAGAGACAGGGGCCTAGGAGAGCCCCAGCATTTT

v_gene: TRBV6-5
d_gene: TRBD1
abundance: .
len: 15
j_gene: TRBJ1-4
CDR3aa: CASSYTGQGFEKLFF
CDR3nt: TGTGCCAGCAGTTATACGGGACAGGGTTTCGAAAAACTGTTTTTT

v_gene: TRBV6-4
d_gene: .
abundance: once
len: 12
j_gene: TRBJ2-1
CDR3aa: CASSGQGRVQFF
CDR3nt: TGTGCCAGCAGTGGACAGGGGAGGGTGCAGTTCTTC

v_gene: TRBV4-2
d_gene: .
abundance: .
len: 14
j_gene: TRBJ2-2
CDR3aa: CASSQVGWSGELFF
CDR3nt: TGTGCCAGCAGCCAAGTCGGGTGGTCCGGGGAGCTGTTTTTT

v_gene: TRBV28
d_gene: TRBD2
abundance: .
len: 17
j_gene: TRBJ2-7
CDR3aa: CASTIGTSGYGDNEQYF
CDR3nt: TGTGCCAGCACCATTGGAACTAGCGGGTACGGGGACAACGAGCAGTACTTC

v_gene: TRBV6-6
d_gene: TRBD2
abundance: .
len: 15
j_gene: TRBJ2-7
CDR3aa: CASSLTSGRAYEQYF
CDR3nt: TGTGCCAGCAGTCTCACTAGCGGGAGAGCTTACGAGCAGTACTTC

v_gene: TRBV28
d_gene: .
abundance: .
len: 17
j_gene: TRBJ1-1
CDR3aa: CASSLMGGGNRNTEAFF
CDR3nt: TGTGCCAGCAGTTTAATGGGGGGCGGAAACAGAAACACTGAAGCTTTCTTT

v_gene: TRBV10-3
d_gene: TRBD2
abundance: .
len: 16
j_gene: TRBJ2-7
CDR3aa: CAISGRVGGEPYEQYF
CDR3nt: TGTGCCATCAGCGGACGGGTGGGGGGGGAGCCCTACGAGCAGTACTTC

v_gene: TRBV29-1
d_gene: .
abundance: .
len: 13
j_gene: TRBJ1-1
CDR3aa: CSVGRQTNTEAFF
CDR3nt: TGCAGCGTTGGGCGGCAGACGAACACTGAAGCTTTCTTT

v_gene: TRBV30
d_gene: .
abundance: once
len: 14
j_gene: TRBJ1-2
CDR3aa: CAWSFRGADYGYTF
CDR3nt: TGTGCCTGGAGTTTCCGGGGGGCTGACTATGGCTACACCTTC

v_gene: TRBV20-1
d_gene: .
abundance: .
len: 10
j_gene: TRBJ2-4
CDR3aa: CSAPKNIQYF
CDR3nt: TGCAGTGCTCCGAAAAACATTCAGTACTTC

v_gene: TRBV6-1
d_gene: .
abundance: .
len: 14
j_gene: TRBJ2-7
CDR3aa: CASSEITLPYEQYF
CDR3nt: TGTGCCAGCAGTGAAATTACTCTACCCTACGAGCAGTACTTC

v_gene: TRBV10-3
d_gene: TRBD1
abundance: .
len: 15
j_gene: TRBJ1-2
CDR3aa: CAISERQGAFDGYTF
CDR3nt: TGTGCCATCAGTGAGAGACAGGGGGCTTTTGATGGCTACACCTTC

v_gene: TRBV27
d_gene: TRBD1
abundance: .
len: 14
j_gene: TRBJ2-7
CDR3aa: CASSSSDRGNEQYF
CDR3nt: TGTGCCAGCAGTTCCTCGGACAGGGGCAACGAGCAGTACTTC

v_gene: TRBV12-1
d_gene: .
abundance: .
len: 21
j_gene: TRBJ2-2
CDR3aa: CASSPPAIGPGGSCGTGELFF
CDR3nt: TGTGCCAGCAGCCCCCCTGCGATAGGTCCGGGAGGGTCCTGTGGAACCGGGGAGCTGTTTTTT

v_gene: TRBV7-3
d_gene: .
abundance: .
len: 15
j_gene: TRBJ2-1
CDR3aa: CASSLRQALYNEQFF
CDR3nt: TGTGCCAGCAGTTTAAGACAGGCCCTTTACAATGAGCAGTTCTTC

v_gene: TRBV7-2
d_gene: TRBD2
abundance: .
len: 15
j_gene: TRBJ2-3
CDR3aa: CASSSTSGGTDTQYF
CDR3nt: TGTGCCAGCAGCTCGACTAGCGGGGGCACAGATACGCAGTATTTT

v_gene: TRBV7-3
d_gene: .
abundance: .
len: 13
j_gene: TRBJ2-5
CDR3aa: CASSKTKWETQYF
CDR3nt: TGTGCCAGCAGCAAAACAAAGTGGGAGACCCAGTACTTC

v_gene: TRBV20-1
d_gene: .
abundance: once
len: 11
j_gene: TRBJ2-2
CDR3aa: CSARDYGELFF
CDR3nt: TGCAGTGCTAGAGACTACGGGGAGCTGTTTTTT

v_gene: TRBV14
d_gene: .
abundance: .
len: 18
j_gene: TRBJ2-1
CDR3aa: CASSHTGLPLHSYNEQFF
CDR3nt: TGTGCCAGCAGCCATACAGGGCTCCCACTTCACTCCTACAATGAGCAGTTCTTC

v_gene: TRBV5-4
d_gene: TRBD1
abundance: .
len: 15
j_gene: TRBJ1-1
CDR3aa: CASSPGGQGGTEAFF
CDR3nt: TGTGCCAGCAGCCCGGGGGGACAGGGAGGGACTGAAGCTTTCTTT

v_gene: TRBV5-1
d_gene: TRBD1
abundance: .
len: 15
j_gene: TRBJ2-7
CDR3aa: CASSWSFGQGYEQYF
CDR3nt: TGCGCCAGCAGCTGGAGCTTCGGACAGGGGTACGAGCAGTACTTC

v_gene: TRBV9
d_gene: TRBD2
abundance: .
len: 16
j_gene: TRBJ2-1
CDR3aa: CASSRLGLAGDNEQFF
CDR3nt: TGTGCCAGCAGCCGTTTGGGACTAGCGGGGGACAATGAGCAGTTCTTC

v_gene: TRBV7-3
d_gene: .
abundance: .
len: 15
j_gene: TRBJ2-3
CDR3aa: CASSPVSVGTDTQYF
CDR3nt: TGTGCCAGCAGCCCCGTCAGCGTGGGCACAGATACGCAGTATTTT

v_gene: TRBV2
d_gene: .
abundance: .
len: 15
j_gene: TRBJ1-4
CDR3aa: CASSDVGRKNEKLFF
CDR3nt: TGTGCCAGCAGTGACGTAGGACGGAAGAATGAAAAACTGTTTTTT

v_gene: TRBV18
d_gene: .
abundance: once
len: 14
j_gene: TRBJ1-5
CDR3aa: CASSHDSINQPQHF
CDR3nt: TGTGCCAGCTCACACGACAGTATCAATCAGCCCCAGCATTTT

v_gene: TRBV11-2
d_gene: .
abundance: few
len: 13
j_gene: TRBJ2-2
CDR3aa: CASSLPNTGELFF
CDR3nt: TGTGCCAGCAGCTTACCGAACACCGGGGAGCTGTTTTTT

v_gene: TRBV5-1
d_gene: TRBD1
abundance: once
len: 14
j_gene: TRBJ2-5
CDR3aa: CASSLPTGAETQYF
CDR3nt: TGCGCCAGCAGCTTGCCGACAGGGGCAGAGACCCAGTACTTC

v_gene: TRBV10-3
d_gene: TRBD1
abundance: .
len: 14
j_gene: TRBJ2-5
CDR3aa: CAISRQGPGETQYF
CDR3nt: TGTGCCATCAGTAGACAGGGGCCGGGAGAGACCCAGTACTTC

v_gene: TRBV7-9
d_gene: TRBD2
abundance: .
len: 16
j_gene: TRBJ2-3
CDR3aa: CASSFSTSGTTDTQYF
CDR3nt: TGTGCCAGCAGCTTCTCGACTAGCGGTACCACAGATACGCAGTATTTT

v_gene: TRBV6-5
d_gene: TRBD1
abundance: .
len: 15
j_gene: TRBJ1-5
CDR3aa: CASSPRQGANQPQHF
CDR3nt: TGTGCCAGCAGTCCTAGACAGGGGGCGAATCAGCCCCAGCATTTT

v_gene: TRBV5-1
d_gene: TRBD2
abundance: .
len: 16
j_gene: TRBJ2-7
CDR3aa: CASSRSGGLFSYEQYF
CDR3nt: TGCGCCAGCAGCCGATCGGGAGGGCTTTTCTCCTACGAGCAGTACTTC